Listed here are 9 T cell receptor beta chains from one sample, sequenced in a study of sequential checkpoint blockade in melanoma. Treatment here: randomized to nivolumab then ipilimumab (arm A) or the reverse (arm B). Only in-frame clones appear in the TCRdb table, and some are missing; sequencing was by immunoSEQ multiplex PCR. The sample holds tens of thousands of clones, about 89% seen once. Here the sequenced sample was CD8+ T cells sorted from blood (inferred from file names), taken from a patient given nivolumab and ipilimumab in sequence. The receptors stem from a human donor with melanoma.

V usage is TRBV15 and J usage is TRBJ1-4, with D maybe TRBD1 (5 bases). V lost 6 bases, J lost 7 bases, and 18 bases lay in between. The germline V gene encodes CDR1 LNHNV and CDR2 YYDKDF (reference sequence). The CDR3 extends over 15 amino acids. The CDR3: CATRFLPLRGEKLFF. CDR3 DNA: TGTGCCACCAGGTTTTTACCTCTTAGGGGTGAAAAACTGTTTTTT.

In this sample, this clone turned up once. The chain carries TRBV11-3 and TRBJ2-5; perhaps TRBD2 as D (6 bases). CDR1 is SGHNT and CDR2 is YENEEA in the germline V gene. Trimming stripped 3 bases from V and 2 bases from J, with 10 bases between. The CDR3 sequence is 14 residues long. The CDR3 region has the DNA TGTGCCAGCAGCTTGGGCGGGGAGCAAGAGACCCAGTACTTC. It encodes CASSLGGEQETQYF.

CDR3 in amino acids: CASSPRTGIYGYTF. CDR3 nucleotides: TGCGCCAGCAGCCCCAGGACAGGGATCTATGGCTACACCTTC. The J gene is TRBJ1-2, the V gene TRBV4-1; 8 bases match TRBD1. Germline V CDR1 and CDR2: MGHRA, YSYEKL. V lost 4 bases and J lost 4; bases outside the gene matches: 5. The CDR3 is 14 residues long.

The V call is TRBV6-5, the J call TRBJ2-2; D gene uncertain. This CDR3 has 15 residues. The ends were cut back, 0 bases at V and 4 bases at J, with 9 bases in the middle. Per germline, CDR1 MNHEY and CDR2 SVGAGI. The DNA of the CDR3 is TGTGCCAGCAGTTACTCAACTCTCGCCACCGGGGAGCTGTTTTTT. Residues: CASSYSTLATGELFF.

The CDR3 sequence is CASSDGGDSYTEAFF. As DNA, the CDR3 is TGTGCCAGCAGCGACGGGGGGGATTCGTACACTGAAGCTTTCTTT. The V gene is TRBV13, the J gene TRBJ1-1; tentative D call: TRBD1 (5 bases). Trimming took off 5 bases at V and 3 bases at J, with 16 bases between the two ends. CDR1 and CDR2 from the germline V gene are PRHDT and FYEKMQ (reference sequence). The CDR3 is 15 amino acids. Drawing the rest from reference TRBV13 and TRBJ1-1, the complete variable domain is AAGVIQSPRHLIKEKRETATLKCYPIPRHDTVYWYQQGPGQDPQFLISFYEKMQSDKGSIPDRFSAQQFSDYHSELNMSSLELGDSALYFCASSDGGDSYTEAFFGQGTRLTVV.

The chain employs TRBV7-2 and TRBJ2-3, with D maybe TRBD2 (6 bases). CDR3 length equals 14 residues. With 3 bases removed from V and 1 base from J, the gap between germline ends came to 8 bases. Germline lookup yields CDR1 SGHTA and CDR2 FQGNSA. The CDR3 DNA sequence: TGTGCCAGCAGCTTGTTAGCGGGCACAGATACGCAGTATTTT. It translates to CASSLLAGTDTQYF.

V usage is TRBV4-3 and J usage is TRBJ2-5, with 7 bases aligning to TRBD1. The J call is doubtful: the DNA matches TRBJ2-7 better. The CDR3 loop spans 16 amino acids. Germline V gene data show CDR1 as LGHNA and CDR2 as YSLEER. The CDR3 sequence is CASSQLGGTASYEQYF. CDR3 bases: TGCGCCAGCAGCCAGCTGGGTGGGACAGCCTCCTACGAGCAGTACTTC.

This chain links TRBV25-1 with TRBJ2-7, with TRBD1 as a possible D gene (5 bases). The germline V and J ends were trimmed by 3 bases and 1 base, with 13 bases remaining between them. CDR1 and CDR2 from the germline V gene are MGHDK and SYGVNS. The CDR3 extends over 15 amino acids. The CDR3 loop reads CASSDLRGRSYEQYV. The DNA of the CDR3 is TGTGCCAGCAGTGACTTAAGGGGCAGATCCTACGAGCAGTACGTC.

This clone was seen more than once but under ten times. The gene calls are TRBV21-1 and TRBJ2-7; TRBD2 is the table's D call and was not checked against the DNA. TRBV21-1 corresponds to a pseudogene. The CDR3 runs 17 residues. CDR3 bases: TGTGCCAGCAGCAAAGTTGTTACTAGCGGGAGCTCCTACGAGCAGTACTTC. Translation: CASSKVVTSGSSYEQYF.